A single sample gave rise to the 6 T cell receptor beta chains below, sequenced in a study of T-cell reconstitution after alpha-beta-depleted transplantation in children. The authors prepared the TCRbeta library with unique molecular identifiers. TCRdb re-called the PCR reads with MiXCR, one entry per CDR3 protein. The sample records 210,000 or so distinct CDR3 sequences, approximately 9% being singletons. The sample consisted of PBMCs from the stem cell graft donor, taken from the stem cell graft. The source is a human donor who donated a stem cell graft to a child with acute lymphoblastic leukemia.

This clonotype was observed a few times. The V gene is TRBV12-3 or TRBV12-4, the J gene TRBJ2-2; D is possibly TRBD1 or TRBD2 (6 bases each). V lost 7 bases, J lost 6 bases, and 18 bases lay in between. This CDR3 is built from 15 residues. CDR3 residues: CASTIRGGKAGELFF. The CDR3, as DNA: TGTGCCAGCACCATCAGAGGGGGGAAGGCCGGGGAGCTGTTTTTT.

This clonotype was seen many times. The chain employs TRBV7-9 and TRBJ2-7, with TRBD1 identical over 10 bases. V was clipped by 5 bases and J by 1 base; unmatched bases: 5. Germline V CDR1 and CDR2: SEHNR, FQNEAQ (reference sequence). This CDR3 comprises 15 residues. Here the CDR3 reads CASSPRDRGSYEQYF. The CDR3 nucleotides read TGTGCCAGCAGCCCCCGGGACAGGGGATCCTACGAGCAGTACTTC.

The sample holds many counts of this clonotype. The rearrangement uses TRBV10-3 and TRBJ2-3; D gene unclear. CDR3 length: 14 amino acids. V gave up 4 bases and J gave up 2 bases, with 10 bases separating them. From germline, CDR1 is ENHRY and CDR2 SYGVKD. CDR3 loop: CAISGVLDTDTQYF. CDR3 in DNA: TGTGCCATCAGTGGCGTTTTGGACACAGATACGCAGTATTTT.

The sample holds many counts of this clonotype. The gene calls are TRBV5-6 and TRBJ2-5; 12 bases are a match to TRBD2. The length of the CDR3 is 15 residues. Trimming took 4 bases from V and 1 from J; bases not matched to a gene: 2. Germline CDR1 SGHDT, CDR2 YYEEEE. CDR3 in DNA: TGTGCCAGCAGCACTAGCGGGGGGTCCCAAGAGACCCAGTACTTC. Its protein product is CASSTSGGSQETQYF.

The genes are TRBV7-2 and TRBJ2-3; unclear D gene. The CDR3 has 15 amino acids. V was pared by 1 base and J by 3 bases, with 11 bases between. Germline CDR1 is SGHTA and CDR2 is FQGNSA. In nucleotides, the CDR3 is TGTGCCAGCAGCTTAGGACCCCCTCCGACAGATACGCAGTATTTT. Translating gives CASSLGPPPTDTQYF.

The chain links TRBV11-1 to TRBJ2-7, with D unresolved. Trimming pared 1 base from V and 1 base from J, leaving 8 bases between. The CDR3 spans 14 residues. Germline CDR1 SGHAT, CDR2 FQDESV (reference sequence). The CDR3 sequence: CASSLVGESYEQYF. The DNA for the CDR3 is TGTGCCAGCAGCTTAGTGGGCGAATCCTACGAGCAGTACTTC.